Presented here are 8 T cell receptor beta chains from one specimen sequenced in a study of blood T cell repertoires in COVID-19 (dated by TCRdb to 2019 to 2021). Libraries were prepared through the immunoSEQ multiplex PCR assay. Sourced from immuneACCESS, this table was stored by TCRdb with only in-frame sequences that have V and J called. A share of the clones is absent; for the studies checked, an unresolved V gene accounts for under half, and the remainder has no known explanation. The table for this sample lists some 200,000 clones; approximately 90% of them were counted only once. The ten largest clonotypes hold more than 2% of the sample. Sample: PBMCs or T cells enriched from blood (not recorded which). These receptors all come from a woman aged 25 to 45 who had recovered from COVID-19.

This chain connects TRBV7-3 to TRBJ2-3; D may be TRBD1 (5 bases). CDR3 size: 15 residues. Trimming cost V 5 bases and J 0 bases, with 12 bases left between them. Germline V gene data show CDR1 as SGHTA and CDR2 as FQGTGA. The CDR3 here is CASSPSQGSTDTQYF. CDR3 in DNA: TGTGCCAGCAGCCCCAGTCAGGGTAGCACAGATACGCAGTATTTT.

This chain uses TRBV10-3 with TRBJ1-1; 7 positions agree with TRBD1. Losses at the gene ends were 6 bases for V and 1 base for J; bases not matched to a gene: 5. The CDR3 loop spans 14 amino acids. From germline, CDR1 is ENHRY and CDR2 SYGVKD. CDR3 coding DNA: TGTGCCATCAGCCCTGGACAGGCGAACACTGAAGCTTTCTTT. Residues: CAISPGQANTEAFF.

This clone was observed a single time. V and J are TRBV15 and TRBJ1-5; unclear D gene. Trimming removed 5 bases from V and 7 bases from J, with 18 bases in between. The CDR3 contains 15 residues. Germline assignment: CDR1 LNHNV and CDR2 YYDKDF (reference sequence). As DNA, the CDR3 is TGTGCCACCAGCCCCATAGCTTTCGGGTTGCAGCCCCAGCATTTT. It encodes CATSPIAFGLQPQHF.

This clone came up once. The CDR3 reads CASSPPGGAGNIQYF. The CDR3 bases are TGTGCCAGCTCACCACCAGGGGGGGCCGGAAACATTCAGTACTTC. V and J are TRBV18 and TRBJ2-4; D may be TRBD2 (7 bases). The CDR3 spans 15 residues. CDR1 KGHSH and CDR2 LQKENI come from the germline V gene. V was trimmed by 0 bases and J by 6 bases, leaving 12 bases between them.

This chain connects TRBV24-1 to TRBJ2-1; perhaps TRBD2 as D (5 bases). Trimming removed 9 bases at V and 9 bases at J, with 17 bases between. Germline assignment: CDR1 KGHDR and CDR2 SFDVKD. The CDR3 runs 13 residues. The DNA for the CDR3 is TGTGCCACCGGAGACCCGGGATATGGTGAGCAGTTCTTC. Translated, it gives CATGDPGYGEQFF.

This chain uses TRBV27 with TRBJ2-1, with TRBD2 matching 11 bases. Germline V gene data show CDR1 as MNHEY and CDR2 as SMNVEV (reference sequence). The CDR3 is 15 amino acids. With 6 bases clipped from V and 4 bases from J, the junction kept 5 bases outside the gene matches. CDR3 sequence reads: CASRKLAGGYNEQFF. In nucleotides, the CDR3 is TGTGCCAGCAGGAAGCTAGCGGGGGGTTACAATGAGCAGTTCTTC.

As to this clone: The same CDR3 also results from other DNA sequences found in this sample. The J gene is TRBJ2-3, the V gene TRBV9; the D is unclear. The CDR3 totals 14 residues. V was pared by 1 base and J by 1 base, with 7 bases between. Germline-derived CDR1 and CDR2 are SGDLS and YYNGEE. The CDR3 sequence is CASSVSGGTDTQYF. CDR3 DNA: TGTGCCAGCAGCGTATCAGGCGGCACAGATACGCAGTATTTT.

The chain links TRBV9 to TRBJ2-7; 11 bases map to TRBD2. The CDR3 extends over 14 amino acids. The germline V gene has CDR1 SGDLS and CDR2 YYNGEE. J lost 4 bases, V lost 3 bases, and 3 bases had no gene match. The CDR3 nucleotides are TGTGCCAGCAGCGGGGGACTAGCGGAGTACGAGCAGTACTTC. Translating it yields CASSGGLAEYEQYF.